This section outlines one T cell receptor beta chain sequence together with its context. These data are taken from a study of T cell changes during pregnancy in multiple sclerosis. Trimming took 6 bases from V and 5 from J; bases not matched to a gene: 9. The CDR3 runs 15 residues. Looked up from germline, CDR1 is SGHAT and CDR2 is FQNNGV. The protocol was immunoSEQ multiplex PCR, while the TCRdb copy is restricted to in-frame clones and leaves out a portion. Of 45,000 to 50,000 clones listed, around 90% are singletons. This clonotype was sampled from a female donor with multiple sclerosis, enrolled in a pregnancy study. The material was CD8+ T cells from peripheral blood mononuclear cells, obtained after pregnancy. The rearrangement links TRBV11-2 to TRBJ2-5, with TRBD1 matching over 10 bases. The CDR3 protein is CASSPGQGDLETQYF. DNA for the CDR3: TGTGCCAGCAGTCCCGGACAGGGGGATTTGGAGACCCAGTACTTC.